This entry features one T cell receptor beta chain sequence. The antigen is not known. The record originates from a study of chemoradiotherapy in HPV16-positive cancers. Turning to the study itself: Candidate HPV-specific T-cell clones and common TCR motifs came from functional assays in a couple of HPV16-positive patients. Findings and limits, study-wide: HPV-responsive T-cell expansion during chemoradiotherapy was linked to improved recurrence-free survival in HPV16-positive patients. The functional HPV-specific definition rests on just a couple of HPV16-positive patients.

Samples were taken several times over chemoradiotherapy. The CDR3 extends over 13 amino acids. The V end was cut by 2 bases, the J end by 2 bases, with 7 bases between. Germline CDR1 and CDR2: SGHRS and YFSETQ. The repertoire was sequenced with immunoSEQ multiplex PCR; TCRdb's copy has only in-frame clones and lacks some. The data show 12,000 or so clones, roughly 90% seen once. This clonotype was sampled from a human donor with HPV-associated anogenital cancer. Sequenced here: blood, sampled from a patient who underwent chemoradiotherapy. The V gene is TRBV5-1, the J gene TRBJ1-2; no clear D gene. The chain's CDR3 is CASSLSDNYGYTF. CDR3 coding DNA: TGCGCCAGCAGCTTATCGGACAACTATGGCTACACCTTC.